The 29 T cell receptor beta chains below all came from one sample that was sequenced in a study of T cell repertoires in cytomegalovirus infection. MiXCR, applied by TCRdb to the reads, yields one record per CDR3 protein. The data show approximately 180,000 distinct CDR3 sequences, less than 9.5% seen once. The sample consisted of PBMCs. These receptors were collected from a human donor in good health (CMV status not recorded). Some clones in this sample may be carry-over from other donors' samples.

This clonotype was found many times. The V call is TRBV19, the J call TRBJ1-1; no definite D call. Germline V gives CDR1 LNHDA, CDR2 SQIVND (reference sequence). The CDR3 spans 14 residues. The V and J ends lost 0 bases and 1 base respectively, with 6 bases between them. The chain's CDR3 is CASSIDMGNTEAFF. As DNA, the CDR3 is TGTGCCAGTAGTATAGACATGGGGAACACTGAAGCTTTCTTT.

The chain uses TRBV12-3 or TRBV12-4 and TRBJ1-6, with D unresolved. The CDR3 is made up of 14 amino acids. V was cut by 3 bases and J by 8 bases, with 11 bases left in between. The CDR3 spells CASSFRTEYSPLHF. The DNA of the CDR3 is TGTGCCAGCAGTTTTCGGACGGAGTATTCACCCCTCCACTTT.

This clonotype was recorded many times. V is TRBV28 and J is TRBJ1-2, with TRBD1 matching over 8 bases. V lost 7 bases to trimming and J lost 0 bases; unmatched junction nucleotides: 10. Germline V CDR1 and CDR2: MDHEN, SYDVKM. CDR3 length: 16 amino acids. Written as DNA, the CDR3 is TGTGCCAGCACGAAGGGACAGGTTGCGGCTAACTATGGCTACACCTTC. It is translated as CASTKGQVAANYGYTF.

In this sample, this clonotype turned up many times. This rearrangement joins TRBV7-9 to TRBJ2-5; 14 positions match TRBD2. Trimming removed 5 bases from V and 2 bases from J; junction bases left unmatched: 13. CDR1 and CDR2 from the germline V gene are SEHNR and FQNEAQ (reference sequence). CDR3 length: 19 residues. CDR3 sequence (DNA): TGTGCCAGCAGCACGAGGGTGGGGACTAGCGGGAGTCTTCAAGAGACCCAGTACTTC. It codes for CASSTRVGTSGSLQETQYF. The whole variable domain, remainder taken from reference TRBV7-9 and TRBJ2-5, is DTGVSQNPRHKITKRGQNVTFRCDPISEHNRLYWYRQTLGQGPEFLTYFQNEAQLEKSRLLSDRFSAERPKGSFSTLEIQRTEQGDSAMYLCASSTRVGTSGSLQETQYFGPGTRLLVL.

V and J are TRBV6-1 and TRBJ1-2; TRBD1 might be the D (5 bases). Germline CDR1 reads MNHNS; CDR2 reads SASEGT. This CDR3 is 15 amino acids long. V lost 5 bases and J 8 bases, leaving 21 bases between the germline ends. CDR3 nucleotides: TGTGCCAGCAGTCAGGGTTTCGCCGGACGAGAGGGCTACACCTTC. It translates to CASSQGFAGREGYTF.

The chain is built from TRBV20-1 and TRBJ2-3; the D gene is possibly TRBD2 (7 bases). Trimming stripped 1 base from V and 4 bases from J, with 15 bases between. The CDR3 is 15 residues long. Germline V gives CDR1 DFQATT, CDR2 SNEGSKA (reference sequence). CDR3 residues: CSARAVTGRADTQYF. DNA of the CDR3: TGCAGTGCTAGAGCTGTCACAGGGAGGGCAGATACGCAGTATTTT.

This clonotype appeared many times. The chain recombines TRBV12-3 or TRBV12-4 with TRBJ2-2; the D is unclear. Deletions cut 4 bases from V and 3 bases from J, with 9 bases between. CDR3 length equals 14 residues. CDR3 sequence (DNA): TGTGCCAGCAGTTCTGAGCTTCACACCGGGGAGCTGTTTTTT. Translated, it gives CASSSELHTGELFF.

This clonotype was seen at least ten times. CDR3 nucleotide sequence: TGTGCCACGACAGGGTTTAACACTGAAGCTTTCTTT. The encoded protein is CATTGFNTEAFF. The chain joins TRBV6-2 or TRBV6-3 to TRBJ1-1; TRBD1 matches 7 bases. CDR3 length: 12 residues. V trimming: 10 bases; J trimming: 2 bases; junction bases outside the gene matches: 4. The V gene's germline CDR1 is MNHEY and CDR2 SVGEGT.

This clonotype is termed medium-sized. V and J are TRBV28 and TRBJ1-1; no definite D call. V lost 7 bases and J 5 bases, leaving 23 bases between the germline ends. CDR1 is MDHEN and CDR2 is SYDVKM in the germline V gene. This CDR3 has 16 amino acids. In DNA form, the CDR3 reads TGTGCCAGCAATGGCCTTCATCCCCGTAGAGGGACTGAAGCTTTCTTT. Translation: CASNGLHPRRGTEAFF.

This clonotype was seen many times. The chain has TRBV7-8 and TRBJ1-2; weak D call: TRBD1 (6 bases). Trimming stripped 5 bases from V and 2 bases from J, with 9 bases between. Germline V gene lookup returns CDR1 SGHVS and CDR2 FQNEAQ. The CDR3 contains 13 residues. The DNA for the CDR3 is TGTGCCAGCAGCCACAGGGAGAACTATGGCTACACCTTC. Translated: CASSHRENYGYTF.

This sequence joins TRBV15 and TRBJ2-1, with a weak D call TRBD2 (6 bases). V lost 0 bases, J lost 8 bases, and 8 bases lay in between. Germline CDR1 reads LNHNV; CDR2 reads YYDKDF (reference sequence). The length of the CDR3 is 13 residues. In DNA form, the CDR3 reads TGTGCCACCAGCAGAGATCGGGAGTATGAGCAGTTCTTC. The encoded protein is CATSRDREYEQFF.

This clonotype has ten or more counts. J is TRBJ2-7 and V is TRBV7-2; 13 nucleotides align to TRBD2. The germline CDR1 and CDR2 sequences are SGHTA and FQGNSA. CDR3 length: 18 amino acids. Trimming at V came to 3 bases and at J to 0 bases, leaving 8 bases not matched to a gene. CDR3 region: CASSLAGTSGTSSYEQYF. Written as DNA, the CDR3 is TGTGCCAGCAGCTTGGCCGGGACTAGCGGGACAAGCTCCTACGAGCAGTACTTC.

This clonotype was found many times. The chain has TRBV19 and TRBJ2-2, with 7 bases identical to TRBD1. The CDR3 runs 13 residues. With V trimmed by 6 bases and J by 7 bases, 5 bases remained unmatched. Germline V gene sequence: CDR1 LNHDA, CDR2 SQIVND (reference sequence). In DNA, the CDR3 is TGTGCCAGTAGATTGACAGGGCGCGGGGAGCTGTTTTTT. This gives the protein CASRLTGRGELFF.

This clonotype was recorded many times. The chain is built from TRBV7-6 and TRBJ1-2, with D unclear. The V gene lost 0 bases and the J gene lost 0 bases, with 5 bases spanning the gap. The CDR3 is 14 residues long. The germline V gene encodes CDR1 SGHVS and CDR2 FNYEAQ. As DNA, the CDR3 is TGTGCCAGCAGCTTAGCAGGGTCTAACTATGGCTACACCTTC. This translates into CASSLAGSNYGYTF.

Ten or more counts support this clonotype. V gene TRBV7-2 combines with J gene TRBJ1-1, with D tentatively TRBD1 (6 bases). Per germline, CDR1 SGHTA and CDR2 FQGNSA. Trimming stripped 1 base from V and 4 bases from J, with 13 bases between. The CDR3 length is 15 residues. In DNA, the CDR3 is TGTGCCAGCAGCTTAGAGGGGGGGATGGGCACTGAAGCTTTCTTT. It specifies CASSLEGGMGTEAFF.

This chain joins TRBV19 and TRBJ1-5; the D gene is possibly TRBD1 (6 bases). Germline lookup yields CDR1 LNHDA and CDR2 SQIVND (reference sequence). The CDR3 has 17 amino acids. The V and J ends lost 5 bases and 0 bases respectively, with 17 bases between them. The DNA for the CDR3 is TGTGCCAGTAGTCCTACTTACAGGGACTCTAGCAATCAGCCCCAGCATTTT. Protein sequence: CASSPTYRDSSNQPQHF.

This clonotype was recorded at least ten times. CDR3 amino acids: CASSIWVPGSLSYEQYF. As DNA, the CDR3 is TGTGCCAGCAGCATTTGGGTTCCCGGATCTCTGTCCTACGAGCAGTACTTC. The chain uses TRBV7-9 and TRBJ2-7; D not resolved. There are 17 residues in the CDR3. The germline gives CDR1 SEHNR, CDR2 FQNEAQ (reference sequence). Trimming took 5 bases from V and 1 from J, leaving 21 bases between them.

The chain recombines TRBV4-3 with TRBJ2-2; 7 bases agree with TRBD2. CDR3 size: 16 residues. CDR1 is LGHNA, CDR2 YSLEER, per germline. With V trimmed by 1 base and J by 3 bases, 5 bases remained unmatched. The chain's CDR3 is CASSQVRGSDTGELFF. CDR3 sequence (DNA): TGCGCCAGCAGCCAAGTTCGCGGGAGCGACACCGGGGAGCTGTTTTTT.

This clonotype was recorded many times. This chain joins TRBV2 and TRBJ2-2; 8 bases fit TRBD2. Germline loops: CDR1 SNHLY, CDR2 FYNNEI. Trimming took 4 bases from V and 3 from J; bases not matched to a gene: 7. There are 16 residues in the CDR3. Written as DNA, the CDR3 is TGTGCCAGCAGTGCGGGGACTAGGGGGTACACCGGGGAGCTGTTTTTT. It is translated as CASSAGTRGYTGELFF.

This clonotype occurred a few times. V is TRBV10-3 and J is TRBJ2-7; TRBD1 agrees at 8 bases. The germline CDR1 and CDR2 sequences are ENHRY and SYGVKD. CDR3 length: 13 residues. Trimming removed 11 bases from V and 2 bases from J; junction bases left unmatched: 8. The CDR3 protein is CAVAGGPPYEQYF. The CDR3 DNA follows: TGTGCCGTTGCAGGGGGCCCACCCTACGAGCAGTACTTC.

There are many counts of this clonotype. V and J are TRBV7-6 and TRBJ2-7, with TRBD1 matching over 7 bases. CDR3 length: 16 amino acids. The V and J ends lost 0 bases and 4 bases, in that order; junction bases with no gene match: 9. Germline lookup yields CDR1 SGHVS and CDR2 FNYEAQ. CDR3 in amino acids: CASSLAPTGQWYEQYF. In DNA, the CDR3 is TGTGCCAGCAGCTTAGCCCCGACAGGGCAATGGTACGAGCAGTACTTC.

This clonotype was observed a handful of times. The rearrangement uses TRBV7-2 and TRBJ2-2; a weak D match, TRBD1 (5 bases). CDR1 SGHTA and CDR2 FQGNSA come from the germline V gene. The CDR3 extends over 14 amino acids. Trimming took off 1 base at V and 6 bases at J, with 9 bases between the two ends. CDR3 residues: CASSLEWGAGELFF. DNA of the CDR3: TGTGCCAGCAGCTTAGAGTGGGGCGCCGGGGAGCTGTTTTTT. The full variable domain, completed using reference TRBV7-2 and TRBJ2-2, is GAGVSQSPSNKVTEKGKDVELRCDPISGHTALYWYRQSLGQGLEFLIYFQGNSAPDKSGLPSDRFSAERTGGSVSTLTIQRTQQEDSAVYLCASSLEWGAGELFFGEGSRLTVL.

This clonotype was seen repeatedly, ten times or more. This rearrangement joins TRBV18 to TRBJ2-1; perhaps TRBD2 as D (5 bases). CDR1 and CDR2 (germline): KGHSH, LQKENI. V lost 3 bases, J lost 8 bases, and 11 bases lay in between. The CDR3 sequence is 13 residues long. DNA of the CDR3: TGTGCCAGCTCACCCCCTAGCAGGCATGAGCAGTTCTTC. Amino acid sequence: CASSPPSRHEQFF.

This clonotype was detected ten times or more. The J gene is TRBJ2-5, the V gene TRBV28, with D tentatively TRBD1 (6 bases). The CDR3 spans 14 residues. CDR1 is MDHEN, CDR2 SYDVKM, per germline. V lost 6 bases to trimming and J lost 4 bases, with 15 bases between them. The CDR3: CASRITGRTETQYF. CDR3 DNA sequence: TGTGCCAGCAGAATAACAGGGAGAACAGAGACCCAGTACTTC.

A word on this clonotype: At one end the junction does not follow the germline gene, possibly because of a read error. The chain joins TRBV4-3 to TRBJ2-2, with D possibly matching TRBD1 (5 bases). The CDR3 loop spans 18 amino acids. Germline CDR1 LGHNA, CDR2 YSLEER. CDR3 sequence: CASSQDSGIYRNIGELFF. The CDR3 DNA sequence: TGCGCCAGCAGCCAAGACTCTGGTATCTACAGGAACATCGGGGAGCTGTTTTTT.

Only a few counts were recorded for this clonotype. V gene TRBV7-9 combines with J gene TRBJ2-1; 7 nucleotides line up with TRBD1. With 5 bases clipped from V and 9 bases from J, the junction kept 10 bases outside the gene matches. CDR1 and CDR2 (germline): SEHNR, FQNEAQ (reference sequence). CDR3 length: 14 amino acids. The CDR3 reads CASSQPRQGPEQFF. DNA of the CDR3: TGTGCCAGCAGCCAACCTCGACAGGGACCTGAGCAGTTCTTC.

This clonotype occurred many times. This chain links TRBV12-3 or TRBV12-4 with TRBJ2-7; D remains unclear. The CDR3 extends over 12 amino acids. Trimming pared 5 bases from V and 3 bases from J, leaving 8 bases between. The CDR3 sequence is CASSPGFYEQYF. The CDR3 DNA sequence: TGTGCCAGCAGTCCGGGTTTCTACGAGCAGTACTTC.

This clonotype came up many times. The chain combines TRBV28 with TRBJ2-1, with 7 bases fitting TRBD2. The CDR3 sequence is 16 residues long. V lost 3 bases to trimming and J lost 3 bases; unmatched junction nucleotides: 8. Germline V gene sequence: CDR1 MDHEN, CDR2 SYDVKM. The CDR3 DNA is TGTGCCAGCAGTTTGGTGGGAGCGGGGATCTACAATGAGCAGTTCTTC. The encoded protein is CASSLVGAGIYNEQFF. Full variable domain (rest looked up from reference TRBV28 and TRBJ2-1): DVKVTQSSRYLVKRTGEKVFLECVQDMDHENMFWYRQDPGLGLRLIYFSYDVKMKEKGDIPEGYSVSREKKERFSLILESASTNQTSMYLCASSLVGAGIYNEQFFGPGTRLTVL.

The chain links TRBV2 to TRBJ1-4; tentative D call: TRBD1 (6 bases). The CDR3 is made up of 18 amino acids. V lost 1 base and J lost 4, with 19 bases in between. Germline-derived CDR1 and CDR2 are SNHLY and FYNNEI. This chain's CDR3 is CASSEGGGGHDHNEKLFF. Written as DNA, the CDR3 is TGTGCCAGCAGTGAAGGGGGGGGGGGACACGACCATAATGAAAAACTGTTTTTT.